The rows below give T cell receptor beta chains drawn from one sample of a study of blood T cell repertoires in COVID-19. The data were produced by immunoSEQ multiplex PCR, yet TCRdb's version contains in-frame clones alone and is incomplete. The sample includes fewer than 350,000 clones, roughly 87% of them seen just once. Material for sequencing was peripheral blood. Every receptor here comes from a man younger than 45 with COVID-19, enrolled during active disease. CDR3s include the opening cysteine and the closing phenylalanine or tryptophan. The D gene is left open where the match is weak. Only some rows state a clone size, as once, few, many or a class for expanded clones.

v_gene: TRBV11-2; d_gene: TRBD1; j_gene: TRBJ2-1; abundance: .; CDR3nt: TGTGCCAGCAGCCCGGGGACAGGGGAAGTAGGTATGAATGAGCAGTTCTTC; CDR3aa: CASSPGTGEVGMNEQFF
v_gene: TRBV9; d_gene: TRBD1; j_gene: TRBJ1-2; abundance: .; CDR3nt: TGTGCCAGCAGCGTAGGACAGGGCACGGGCTACACCTTC; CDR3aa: CASSVGQGTGYTF
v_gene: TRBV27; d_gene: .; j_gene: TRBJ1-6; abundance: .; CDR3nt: TGTGCCAGCACTTCACAGGGCTCCTATAATTCACCCCTCCACTTT; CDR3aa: CASTSQGSYNSPLHF
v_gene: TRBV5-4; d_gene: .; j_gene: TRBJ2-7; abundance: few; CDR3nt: TGTGCCAGCAGCTTGAGTCAGGGGTTTGACTACGAGCAGTACTTC; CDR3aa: CASSLSQGFDYEQYF
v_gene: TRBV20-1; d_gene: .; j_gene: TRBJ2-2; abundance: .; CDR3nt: TGCAGTGCTAGTCTCGGGACTAACACCGGGGAGCTGTTTTTT; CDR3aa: CSASLGTNTGELFF
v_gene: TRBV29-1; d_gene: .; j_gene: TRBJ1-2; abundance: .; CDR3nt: TGCAGCGTTACCGGGACAACCCGATATGGCTACACCTTC; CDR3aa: CSVTGTTRYGYTF
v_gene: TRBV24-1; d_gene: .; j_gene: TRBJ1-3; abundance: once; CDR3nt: TGTGCCACCAGTGATTTGGAATTTTCGGACAGCCACGGAAACACCATATATTTT; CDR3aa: CATSDLEFSDSHGNTIYF
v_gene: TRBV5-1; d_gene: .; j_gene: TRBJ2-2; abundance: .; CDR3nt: TGCGCCAGCAGCTTGGAAAATACGGGAGTTCGGACCGGGGAGCTGTTTTTT; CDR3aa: CASSLENTGVRTGELFF
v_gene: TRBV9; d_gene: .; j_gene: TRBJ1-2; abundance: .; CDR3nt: TGTGCCAGCAGCGTAGCTTCGACAGGAGACTATGGCTACACCTTC; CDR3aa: CASSVASTGDYGYTF
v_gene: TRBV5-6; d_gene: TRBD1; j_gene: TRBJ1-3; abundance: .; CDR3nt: TGTGCCAGCAGCTTCAGGGGGAGTTTCTCTGGAAACACCATATATTTT; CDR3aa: CASSFRGSFSGNTIYF
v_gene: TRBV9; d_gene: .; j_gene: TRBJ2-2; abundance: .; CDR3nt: TGTGCCAGCAGCGTAGATGGTAGGGGCGCCGGGGAGCTGTTTTTT; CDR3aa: CASSVDGRGAGELFF
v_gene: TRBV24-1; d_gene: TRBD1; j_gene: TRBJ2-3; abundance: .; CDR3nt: TGTGCCACCAGTGATTGGGGTACAGGGGTGGATACGCAGTATTTT; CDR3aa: CATSDWGTGVDTQYF
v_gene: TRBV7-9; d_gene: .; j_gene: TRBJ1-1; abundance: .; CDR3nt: TGTGCCAGCAGCCTGGCGGTGGACACTGAAGCTTTCTTT; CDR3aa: CASSLAVDTEAFF
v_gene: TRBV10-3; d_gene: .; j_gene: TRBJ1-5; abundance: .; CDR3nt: TGTGCCATCAGTGAGTTACCAGGGTCGGCACAGCCCCAGCATTTT; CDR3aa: CAISELPGSAQPQHF
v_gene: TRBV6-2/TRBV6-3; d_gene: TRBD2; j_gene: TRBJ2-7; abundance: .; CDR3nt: TGTGCCAGCAGTTCGCTCCCACGGACTAGCTCACACTACGAGCAGTACTTC; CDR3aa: CASSSLPRTSSHYEQYF
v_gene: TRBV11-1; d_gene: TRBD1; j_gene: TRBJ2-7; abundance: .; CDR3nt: TGTGCCAGCAGCTTATTGGGACAGGGGTCGTACGAGCAGTACTTC; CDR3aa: CASSLLGQGSYEQYF
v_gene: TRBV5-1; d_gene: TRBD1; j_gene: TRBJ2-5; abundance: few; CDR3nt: TGCGCCAGCAGCCCATGGTTGGTGGGACAGCACCAAGAGACCCAGTACTTC; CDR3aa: CASSPWLVGQHQETQYF
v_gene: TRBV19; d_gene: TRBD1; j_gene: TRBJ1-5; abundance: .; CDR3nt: TGTGCCACAATGGGCGGTCGACAGGGGGGGAATCAGCCCCAGCATTTT; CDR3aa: CATMGGRQGGNQPQHF
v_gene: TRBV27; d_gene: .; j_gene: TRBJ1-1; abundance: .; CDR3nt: TGTGCCAGCAGTTTGTCGGGGGTGAACACTGAAGCTTTCTTT; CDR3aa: CASSLSGVNTEAFF
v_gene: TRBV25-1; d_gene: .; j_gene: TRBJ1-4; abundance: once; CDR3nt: TGTGCCAGCAGAGGCGGCCCCGAAAAACTGTTTTTT; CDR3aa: CASRGGPEKLFF
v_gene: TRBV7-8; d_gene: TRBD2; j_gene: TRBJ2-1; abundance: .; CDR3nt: TGTGCCAGCAGCTTAGGGTGGGGGGGATACAATGAGCAGTTCTTC; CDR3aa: CASSLGWGGYNEQFF
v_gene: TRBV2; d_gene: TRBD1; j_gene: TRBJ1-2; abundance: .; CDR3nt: TGTGCCAGCAGTGAATACGCGAAGACAGGGTACTATGGCTACACCTTC; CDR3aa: CASSEYAKTGYYGYTF
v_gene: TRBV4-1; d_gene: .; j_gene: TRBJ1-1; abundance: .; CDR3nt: TGCGCCAGCAGCCAAGAGAGTTTCACGGGATGGACTGAAGCTTTCTTT; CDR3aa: CASSQESFTGWTEAFF
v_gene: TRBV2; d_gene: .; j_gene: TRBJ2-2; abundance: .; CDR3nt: TGTGCCAGCAGTGAAAGCCAGGTGAACACCGGGGAGCTGTTTTTT; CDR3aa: CASSESQVNTGELFF
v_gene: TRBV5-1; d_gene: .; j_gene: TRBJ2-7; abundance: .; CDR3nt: TGCGCCAGCAGCTTGAGTACAGCTACCTACGAGCAGTACTTC; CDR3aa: CASSLSTATYEQYF
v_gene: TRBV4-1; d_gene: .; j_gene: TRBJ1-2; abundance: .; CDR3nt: TGCGCCAGCAGCCAAGATCTCGAGACTGACTATGGCTACACCTTC; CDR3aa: CASSQDLETDYGYTF
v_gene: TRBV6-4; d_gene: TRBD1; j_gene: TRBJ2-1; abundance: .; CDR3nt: TGTGCCAGCAGTGACTCGGACAGGGATGAGCAGTTCTTC; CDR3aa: CASSDSDRDEQFF
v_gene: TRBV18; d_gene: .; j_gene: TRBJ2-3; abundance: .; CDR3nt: TGTGCCAGCTCCTATTACACAGATACGCAGTATTTT; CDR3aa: CASSYYTDTQYF
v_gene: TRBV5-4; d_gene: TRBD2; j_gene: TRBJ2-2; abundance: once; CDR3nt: TGTGCCAGCAGGACTGGACCCCTAGCGGGGGGGAACACCGGGGAGCTGTTTTTT; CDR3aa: CASRTGPLAGGNTGELFF
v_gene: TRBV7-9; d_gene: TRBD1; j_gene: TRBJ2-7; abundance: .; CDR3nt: TGTGCCAGCAGCTCCCCGGGACAGGGGGGAGCCTACGAGCAGTACTTC; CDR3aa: CASSSPGQGGAYEQYF
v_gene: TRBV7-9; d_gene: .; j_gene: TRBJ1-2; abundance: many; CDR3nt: TGTGCCAGCAGCTTAGACAGGGTCAGCTATGGCTACACCTTC; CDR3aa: CASSLDRVSYGYTF
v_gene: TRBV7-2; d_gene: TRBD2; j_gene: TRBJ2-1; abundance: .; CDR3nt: TGTGCCAGCAGCTTACAGGACGGGGGGGCCTTCAATGAGCAGTTCTTC; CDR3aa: CASSLQDGGAFNEQFF
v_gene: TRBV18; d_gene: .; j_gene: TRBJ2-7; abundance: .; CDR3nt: TGTGCCAGCTCTCTATCTGTCTCCTACGAGCAGTACTTC; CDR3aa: CASSLSVSYEQYF
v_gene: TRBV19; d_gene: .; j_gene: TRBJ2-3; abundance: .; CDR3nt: TGTGCCAGTAGTTTCACAGGGTTGGAAGATACGCAGTATTTT; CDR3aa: CASSFTGLEDTQYF
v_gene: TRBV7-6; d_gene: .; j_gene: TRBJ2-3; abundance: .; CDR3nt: TGTGCCAGCAGCTTAGTTGGCGGGGGCACAGATACGCAGTATTTT; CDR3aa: CASSLVGGGTDTQYF
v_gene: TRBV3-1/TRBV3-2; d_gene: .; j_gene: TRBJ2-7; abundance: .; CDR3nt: TGTGCCAGCAGCCAAGTGGGGGGGCCCTACGAGCAGTACTTC; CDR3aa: CASSQVGGPYEQYF
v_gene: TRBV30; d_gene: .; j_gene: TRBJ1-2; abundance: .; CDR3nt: TGTGCCTGGAGTGTAGAGGGCGCCTATGGCTACACCTTC; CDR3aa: CAWSVEGAYGYTF
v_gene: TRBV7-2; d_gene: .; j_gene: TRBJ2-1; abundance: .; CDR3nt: TGTGCCAGCAGCTTAGTTAGCGGAAGCTACAATGAGCAGTTCTTC; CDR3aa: CASSLVSGSYNEQFF
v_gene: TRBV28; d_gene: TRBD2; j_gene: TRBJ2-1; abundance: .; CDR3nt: TGTGCCAGCATTATGAGCGGGACGGTTGTGTACAATGAGCAGTTCTTC; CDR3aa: CASIMSGTVVYNEQFF
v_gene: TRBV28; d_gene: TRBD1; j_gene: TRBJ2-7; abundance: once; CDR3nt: TGTGCCAGCAGTTTTGCCAGGGCAGGGGGCCGCTACGAGCAGTACTTC; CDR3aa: CASSFARAGGRYEQYF
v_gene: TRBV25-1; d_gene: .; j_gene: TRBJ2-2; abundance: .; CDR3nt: TGTGCCAGCAGTATTTTTGGCAGGGTCGGCGGGGAGCTGTTTTTT; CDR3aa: CASSIFGRVGGELFF
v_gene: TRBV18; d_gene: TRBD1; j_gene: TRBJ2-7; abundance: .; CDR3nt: TGTGCCAGCTCACCATTTGAGGGACAGACGATTACGTACGAGCAGTACTTC; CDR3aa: CASSPFEGQTITYEQYF
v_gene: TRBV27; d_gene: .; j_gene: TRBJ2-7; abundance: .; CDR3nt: TGTGCCAGCCGCTCCCGGAGGGAGGTGTCCCGGGTGCAGTACTTC; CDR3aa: CASRSRREVSRVQYF
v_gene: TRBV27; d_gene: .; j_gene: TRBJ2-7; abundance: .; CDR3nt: TGTGCCAGCAGTTTGGGGAAGGCGGGTGAGCAGTACTTC; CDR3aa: CASSLGKAGEQYF
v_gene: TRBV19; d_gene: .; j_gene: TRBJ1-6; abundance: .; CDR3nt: TGTGCCAGTAGTATGGGCTTCGGCCAGTCACCCCTCCACTTT; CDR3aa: CASSMGFGQSPLHF
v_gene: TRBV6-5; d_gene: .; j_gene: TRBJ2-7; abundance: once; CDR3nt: TGTGCCAGCAGTTACCGGGGGGCGGGGTACGAGCAGTACTTC; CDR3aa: CASSYRGAGYEQYF
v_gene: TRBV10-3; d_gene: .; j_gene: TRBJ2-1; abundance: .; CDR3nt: TGTGCCATCACCGGAGACTCAGACAGAGTCTACAATGAGCAGTTCTTC; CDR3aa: CAITGDSDRVYNEQFF
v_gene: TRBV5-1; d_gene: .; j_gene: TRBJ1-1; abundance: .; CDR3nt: TGCGCCAGCAGCTTGGAACGGTTTCAGGGGATGGACACTGAAGCTTTCTTT; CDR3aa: CASSLERFQGMDTEAFF
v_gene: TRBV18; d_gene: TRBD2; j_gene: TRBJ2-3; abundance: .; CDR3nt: TGTGCCAGCTCACCACTGGGACTAGGAGGGAGAGATACGCAGTATTTT; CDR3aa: CASSPLGLGGRDTQYF
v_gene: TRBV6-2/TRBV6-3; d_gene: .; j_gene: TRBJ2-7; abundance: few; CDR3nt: TGTGCCAGCAGTTCTAGGGAGGAAAACGAGCAGTACTTC; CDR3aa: CASSSREENEQYF
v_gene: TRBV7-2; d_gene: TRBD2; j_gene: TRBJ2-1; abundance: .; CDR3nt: TGTGCCAGCAGCCCCGGACTAGCGGCACACTACAATGAGCAGTTCTTC; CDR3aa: CASSPGLAAHYNEQFF
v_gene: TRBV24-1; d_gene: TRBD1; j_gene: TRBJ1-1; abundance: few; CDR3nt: TGTGCCACCAGGACAGGGTTAGGAGCTGAAGCTTTCTTT; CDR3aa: CATRTGLGAEAFF
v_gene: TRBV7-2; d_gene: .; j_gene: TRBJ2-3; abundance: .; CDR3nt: TGTGCCAGCAGCTTAGACAGGGTAGAGTTCGATACGCAGTATTTT; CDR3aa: CASSLDRVEFDTQYF
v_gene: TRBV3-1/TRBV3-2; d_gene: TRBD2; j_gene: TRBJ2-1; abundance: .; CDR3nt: TGTGCCAGCAGCCAAGATAGGACTAGCGGGGGTGTTGAGCAGTTCTTC; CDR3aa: CASSQDRTSGGVEQFF